A single sample is the source of the 15 T cell receptor beta chains below, sequenced in a study of T cells in Graves' hyperthyroidism and ophthalmopathy. Amplified regions were TCR beta CDR3 sequences from RNA transcripts. HTBI primers drove first-round RT-PCR of the TCR CDR3. MiXCR, applied by TCRdb to the multiplex PCR reads, yields one record per CDR3 protein. The sample carries roughly 710,000 distinct CDR3 sequences, just over 35% recorded once. Sequencing was carried out using blood. These receptors came from a middle-aged woman with Graves' hyperthyroidism.

The chain links TRBV13 to TRBJ1-5; D remains ambiguous. Germline V gene lookup returns CDR1 PRHDT and CDR2 FYEKMQ (reference sequence). V was shortened by 0 bases and J by 2 bases, with 8 bases between the two germline ends. The CDR3 is 15 residues long. CDR3 region: CASSLGPAGNQPQHF. DNA for the CDR3: TGTGCCAGCAGCTTAGGTCCGGCGGGCAATCAGCCCCAGCATTTT.

This clonotype was seen only a few times. V gene TRBV19 combines with J gene TRBJ1-5; D might be TRBD1 (5 bases). The CDR3 contains 17 residues. Germline CDR1 LNHDA, CDR2 SQIVND (reference sequence). Trimming took 4 bases from V and 4 from J, leaving 20 bases between them. The DNA for the CDR3 is TGTGCCAGTAGTAAGGGGCGCGAGATCCTCCGTAATCAGCCCCAGCATTTT. It encodes CASSKGREILRNQPQHF.

This clonotype was picked up many times. The chain uses TRBV6-6 and TRBJ1-5; D is ambiguous. Germline V gene data show CDR1 as MNHNY and CDR2 as SVGAGI (reference sequence). The V gene lost 2 bases and the J gene lost 1 base, with 9 bases spanning the gap. The CDR3 extends over 15 amino acids. CDR3 in DNA: TGTGCCAGCAGTTACGAGGGCACGAGCAATCAGCCCCAGCATTTT. Encoded protein: CASSYEGTSNQPQHF.

J is TRBJ2-7 and V is TRBV11-3; no clear D. There are 14 residues in the CDR3. Per germline, CDR1 SGHNT and CDR2 YENEEA. Between the trimmed V and J ends, which lost 0 bases and 3 bases, there was a span of 9 bases. Here the CDR3 DNA reads TGTGCCAGCAGCTTAGACGGAGCGATCTACGAGCAGTACTTC. Its protein is CASSLDGAIYEQYF.

The chain employs TRBV2 and TRBJ2-1; 11 nucleotides agree with TRBD2. The trim removed 3 bases at V and 7 bases at J, leaving 2 bases unmatched. The germline V gene encodes CDR1 SNHLY and CDR2 FYNNEI. The length of the CDR3 is 14 residues. The CDR3 is CASSEPSGRNEQFF. In nucleotides, the CDR3 is TGTGCCAGCAGTGAGCCTAGCGGGAGGAATGAGCAGTTCTTC.

This clonotype was detected a few times. The chain carries TRBV29-1 and TRBJ1-2, with 8 positions matching TRBD1. The CDR3 loop spans 13 amino acids. Germline assignment: CDR1 SQVTM and CDR2 ANQGSEA. The J segment lost 3 bases and the V segment lost 7 bases, leaving 7 bases of the junction unmatched. CDR3 in amino acids: CSAWQGADYGYTF. The DNA of the CDR3 is TGCAGCGCTTGGCAGGGGGCTGACTATGGCTACACCTTC.

The chain carries TRBV9 and TRBJ1-5, with D possibly matching TRBD1 (5 bases). The CDR3 runs 15 residues. CDR1 is SGDLS, CDR2 YYNGEE, per germline. Trimming took off 4 bases at V and 3 bases at J, with 14 bases between the two ends. The CDR3 nucleotides read TGTGCCAGCAGCCCCGGGGGGGAACCCAATCAGCCCCAGCATTTT. Amino acid sequence: CASSPGGEPNQPQHF.

There are many counts of this clonotype. V usage is TRBV7-9 and J usage is TRBJ2-7, with 9 bases that match TRBD1. V dropped 5 bases and J dropped 3; count of bases not matched to a gene: 11. The CDR3 runs to 16 residues. Germline CDR1 SEHNR, CDR2 FQNEAQ (reference sequence). CDR3 sequence: CASSPQTGTGSYEQYF. The CDR3 region has the DNA TGTGCCAGCAGCCCCCAGACCGGGACAGGGAGCTACGAGCAGTACTTC. The whole variable domain, remainder taken from reference TRBV7-9 and TRBJ2-7, is DTGVSQNPRHKITKRGQNVTFRCDPISEHNRLYWYRQTLGQGPEFLTYFQNEAQLEKSRLLSDRFSAERPKGSFSTLEIQRTEQGDSAMYLCASSPQTGTGSYEQYFGPGTRLTVT.

At least ten counts were recorded for this clonotype. This chain connects TRBV29-1 to TRBJ2-2; 9 bases line up with TRBD1. Trimming cost V 7 bases and J 4 bases; bases outside gene matches: 4. This CDR3 contains 13 residues. Germline loops: CDR1 SQVTM, CDR2 ANQGSEA. CDR3 in amino acids: CSGGTGSTGELFF. The CDR3 nucleotides read TGCAGCGGAGGGACAGGGTCCACCGGGGAGCTGTTTTTT.

In this sample, this clonotype turned up once. The CDR3 sequence is CASSEQGPPGGELFF. Written as DNA, the CDR3 is TGCGCCAGCAGCGAACAGGGGCCCCCCGGCGGGGAGCTGTTTTTT. V gene TRBV5-1 combines with J gene TRBJ2-2; 7 nucleotides agree with TRBD1. The germline CDR1 and CDR2 sequences are SGHRS and YFSETQ. J was trimmed by 7 bases and V by 4 bases; bases with no gene match: 10. The CDR3 contains 15 residues. Supplemented by reference TRBV5-1 and TRBJ2-2, the full variable domain reads KAGVTQTPRYLIKTRGQQVTLSCSPISGHRSVSWYQQTPGQGLQFLFEYFSETQRNKGNFPGRFSGRQFSNSRSEMNVSTLELGDSALYLCASSEQGPPGGELFFGEGSRLTVL.

This clonotype has a handful of counts. The V call is TRBV5-6, the J call TRBJ1-3, with 7 bases matching TRBD1. V lost 3 bases, J lost 8 bases, and 14 bases stayed unmatched. The CDR3 is made up of 16 amino acids. CDR1 is SGHDT and CDR2 is YYEEEE in the germline V gene. CDR3 DNA: TGTGCCAGCAGCTACTATCGGACAGGAGACATGGACACCATATATTTT. Translation: CASSYYRTGDMDTIYF.

This clonotype has a handful of counts. The V gene is TRBV27, the J gene TRBJ1-2; 9 bases match TRBD1. CDR3 size: 12 residues. The germline V gene encodes CDR1 MNHEY and CDR2 SMNVEV (reference sequence). J was trimmed by 13 bases and V by 5 bases; bases with no gene match: 8. This chain's CDR3 is CASSPGQGISTF. CDR3 coding DNA: TGTGCCAGCAGTCCGGGACAGGGAATCTCCACCTTC.

This clonotype appeared many times. The chain links TRBV7-8 to TRBJ2-7; 7 bases line up with TRBD1. Germline CDR1 reads SGHVS; CDR2 reads FQNEAQ. V shed 6 bases and J 2 bases; nucleotides not matched to a gene: 10. The CDR3 runs to 15 residues. The CDR3 reads CASSRHPDRAYEQYF. In DNA form, the CDR3 reads TGTGCCAGCAGTCGCCATCCCGACAGGGCCTACGAGCAGTACTTC.

This clonotype was detected many times. The chain links TRBV19 to TRBJ1-2, with D hard to call. The germline gives CDR1 LNHDA, CDR2 SQIVND (reference sequence). The CDR3 is 15 amino acids. V was pared by 9 bases and J by 8 bases, with 25 bases between. CDR3 coding DNA: TGTGCCAGCTCCACCGATCGATCCCTTTCTCGGGGCTACACCTTC. The encoded protein is CASSTDRSLSRGYTF.

As regards this clonotype: One end of the junction does not line up with germline, which may come from a read error. The CDR3 loop reads CASSFSSPVPGSF. The CDR3 nucleotides read TGTGCCAGCAGTTTCTCAAGTCCGGTCCCGGGAAGCTTC. The gene calls are TRBV12-3 or TRBV12-4 and TRBJ1-2; D not certain. This CDR3 is 13 amino acids long.